This TCR beta chain was identified during a study of blood T cells in healthy people across ages (dated by TCRdb to about 2015). In terms of the full investigation: In model experiments, template switching captured about one uniquely barcoded TCR beta cDNA molecule for every two T cells. To track age-related changes in TCR beta repertoire diversity, the study relied on deep sequencing normalized with unique cDNA molecular identifiers. Donors were grouped into four age groups: young (average about 15 years), middle-aged (around 39), aged (62) and long-lived (around 80). Donors of different ages were randomly distributed across sequencing lanes to avoid experimental bias. The study analyzed two additional independent replicas of 1 million unique cDNA reads from the same blood draw for two donors, one aged 18 to 30 and one aged 80 or older.

Turning to this clonotype: Its antigen remains undetermined. Base qualities are not at hand, and no much larger clone is one base apart.

The donors were some 36 Caucasian individuals from Russia, aged roughly 6 to 90 years, who were systemically healthy. About 10 milliliters of peripheral blood were collected from each donor into EDTA-treated Vacutainer tubes. Ficoll-Paque density-gradient centrifugation was used to isolate PBMCs, with at least 6.5 million per sample. Total RNA was extracted from PBMCs with Trizol reagent, with at least 5 micrograms obtained per sample. For every donor, an aliquot of PBMCs went through flow cytometry to measure the percentages of naive CD45RAhigh/CD27high T cells. Paper-wide results and their limitations: Estimates of total diversity based on one million sequenced T cells were regarded as lower bounds and as underestimates. Observed TCR beta diversity per million T cells fell roughly linearly with age, and a significant reduction was already apparent by age around 44. There was a strong correlation between observed TCR beta diversity and the percentage of naive T cells measured by flow cytometry. Because the CMV infection status of the donors was unknown, age-related changes in expanded clonotypes may potentially have been confounded. Compared with the aged group, the long-lived group had more naive CD4+ T cells, fewer expanded clones and increased TCR diversity, suggesting age selection. Because profiling used bulk unsorted PBMCs, naive and antigen-experienced compartments could not be compared conclusively.

The germline V gene gives CDR1 as MRHNA and CDR2 as SNTAGT. CDR3 length: 15 amino acids, cysteine to phenylalanine. Only the CDR3 part of the read is kept: 45 bases, read in frame from the first base. The V end loses 0 bases and the J end loses 1 base, and a stretch of 9 bases separates them. Library preparation employed 5' RACE. Reads for this sample came from an Illumina HiSeq 2500. A second PCR of roughly 7 to 12 cycles was performed with a sample-barcoded 5' primer and a J-beta primer mix. A unique molecular identifier was introduced onto each TCR beta cDNA molecule by a template-switch 5' adaptor carrying 12 random nucleotides. At least 2.5 million CDR3-containing paired-end reads were obtained from each sample. All of the RNA was converted into first-strand cDNA using the Mint cDNA synthesis kit, with a TRBC-specific oligonucleotide serving as the primer. Following uracil-DNA glycosylase treatment, a first 18-cycle PCR with universal primers M1SS and BC2_uni_R was performed on all cDNA. In the original analysis: Each sample was normalized by randomly selecting 1 million high-quality reads, each carrying a distinct molecular identifier. Instead of being binned into consensus sequences, reads with shared molecular identifiers were discarded. MiTCR, set to a Q25 quality threshold and the strictest error-elimination algorithm, was used for CDR3 identification, clonotype clustering and error correction. A nonparametric unseen species model with Euler transformation was used to estimate a lower bound on total TCR beta diversity. Using fastp at Q25 and MiXCR, TCRdb reprocessed the public reads and kept productive beta chains. CDR3 protein sequences are deduplicated, and each keeps its most common genes and DNA. The V and J calls shown here were made by TCRdb, not taken from the authors' results. This sample gives fewer than 950,000 distinct CDR3 sequences in total; approximately 55% of them show up just once. Jointly, the top ten make up 40% to 50% of the sample.

The clonotype comes from an older man in good health. Rearrangement joined TRBV6-4 to TRBJ1-2; the D gene remains uncertain. Sequencing was done on a sample of blood. The CDR3 region has the sequence CASSDSSGFNYGYTF. The sequence in DNA is TGTGCCAGCAGTGACTCATCGGGGTTTAACTATGGCTACACCTTC.